Listed below are T cell receptor beta chains from one sample, sequenced in a study of blood T cell repertoires in COVID-19. The protocol was immunoSEQ multiplex PCR, while the TCRdb copy is restricted to in-frame clones and leaves out a portion. The data show about 210,000 clones, about 81% seen once. Sequenced input: peripheral blood. These receptors all stem from a woman aged 70-85 years with COVID-19, enrolled during active disease. Each CDR3 is given with its conserved first and last residue. The D gene is left open where the match is weak. Clone size appears in some rows only: once, few, many, or a class for an expanded clone.

TRBV9,TRBJ1-2,.,.,TGTGCCAGCAGCCCAGGACAATCTAGCTATGGCTACACCTTC,CASSPGQSSYGYTF
TRBV2,TRBJ1-1,.,.,TGTGCCAGCAGTGGACAACAGAACACTGAAGCTTTCTTT,CASSGQQNTEAFF
TRBV5-5,TRBJ1-1,.,.,TGTGCCAGCAGCTTGGACGGGAGACCGAACACTGAAGCTTTCTTT,CASSLDGRPNTEAFF
TRBV19,TRBJ2-7,TRBD1,.,TGTGCCAGTAGTAACTCGGCAGGGGGCTCCTACGAGCAGTACTTC,CASSNSAGGSYEQYF
TRBV25-1,TRBJ1-6,.,.,TGTGCCAGCAATCAGGGGAAGGGATCACCCCTCCACTTT,CASNQGKGSPLHF
TRBV29-1,TRBJ2-1,.,.,TGCAGCGTTAAGGAGCGGGTTAATGAGCAGTTCTTC,CSVKERVNEQFF
TRBV19,TRBJ1-5,TRBD1,.,TGTGCCAGTAGGGGAACAGGGGCTCAGCCCCAGCATTTT,CASRGTGAQPQHF
TRBV2,TRBJ2-1,TRBD2,.,TGTGCCAGCAGTGAAGAGGTATTAGCGGGAGTTGGAAATTACAATGAGCAGTTCTTC,CASSEEVLAGVGNYNEQFF
TRBV27,TRBJ2-7,TRBD2,.,TGTGCCAGCAGACCTATTGGGACTAGTTATCCCTACGAGCAGTACTTC,CASRPIGTSYPYEQYF
TRBV21-1,TRBJ2-7,.,.,TGTGCCAGCAGCTCACCCGGAAGGGACAGGGGCTCCTACGAGCAGTACTTC,CASSSPGRDRGSYEQYF
TRBV2,TRBJ2-1,TRBD2,.,TGTGCCAGCAGTGTTGGGGGGGTCCAATCCTACAATGAGCAGTTCTTC,CASSVGGVQSYNEQFF
TRBV7-8,TRBJ1-1,.,once,TGTGCCAGCAGATCGGATCAGGACACTGAAGCTTTCTTT,CASRSDQDTEAFF
TRBV28,TRBJ2-5,.,.,TGTGCCAGCTCAGGGCGGGGAGGCGGACAAGAGACCCAGTACTTC,CASSGRGGGQETQYF
TRBV14,TRBJ2-1,.,.,TGTGCCAGCAGCCTCGGACTATACAGCGAGCAGTTCTTC,CASSLGLYSEQFF
TRBV18,TRBJ1-5,TRBD1,once,TGTGCCAGCTCACCAGGCAGGGGGCAGGGTCAGCCCCAGCATTTT,CASSPGRGQGQPQHF
TRBV7-3,TRBJ1-6,TRBD1,few,TGTGCCAGCAGCTTGGGACAGAGCAGTTCACCCCTCCACTTT,CASSLGQSSSPLHF
TRBV28,TRBJ2-7,TRBD1,once,TGTGCCAGCATGCCCCTTGGACAGGGCGGGTACGAGCAGTACTTC,CASMPLGQGGYEQYF
TRBV21-1,TRBJ2-2,.,.,TGTGCCAGCAGCAAAATCGGTTCGGACGGGACAGGGGATGACACCGGGGAGCTGTTTTTT,CASSKIGSDGTGDDTGELFF
TRBV4-3,TRBJ1-2,.,.,TGCGCCAGCAGCCAAGCCGCCGGGACTTCCGGCTACACCTTC,CASSQAAGTSGYTF
TRBV2,TRBJ1-2,.,.,TGTGCCAGCAGTGGCCGTAGGACCGGGGATGGCTACACCTTC,CASSGRRTGDGYTF
TRBV13,TRBJ2-5,TRBD2,.,TGTGCCAGCAGCTTAATGGCTAGCGGGGGGGTCGAGGAGACCCAGTACTTC,CASSLMASGGVEETQYF
TRBV12-5,TRBJ1-2,.,.,TGTGCTAGTGGTTTGGCCAACAGGGTTACAGGCTACACCTTC,CASGLANRVTGYTF
TRBV25-1,TRBJ1-4,.,.,TGTGCCAGCAGTGAATCCGGTAATGAAAAACTGTTTTTT,CASSESGNEKLFF
TRBV30,TRBJ1-6,.,.,TGTGCCTGGAGTCCAAGGGTGGCAGGGCCTAATTCACCCCTCCACTTT,CAWSPRVAGPNSPLHF
TRBV9,TRBJ2-7,.,.,TGTGCCAGCAGCGTATCAGGGTTGGGCGAGCAGTACTTC,CASSVSGLGEQYF
TRBV28,TRBJ1-4,.,.,TGTGCCAGCGGAAGGGGTGCTAATGAAAAACTGTTTTTT,CASGRGANEKLFF
TRBV5-4,TRBJ2-3,.,.,TGTGCCAGCAGAGATGGCGGGACAGATACGCAGTATTTT,CASRDGGTDTQYF
TRBV6-2/TRBV6-3,TRBJ1-1,TRBD1,.,TGTGCCAGCAGTTATAGGGGGCGTATGAACACTGAAGCTTTCTTT,CASSYRGRMNTEAFF
TRBV28,TRBJ2-1,.,.,TGTGCCAGCAGTTTAATAAAGGGGTTAGACAATGAGCAGTTCTTC,CASSLIKGLDNEQFF
TRBV7-9,TRBJ2-1,.,.,TGTGCCAGCAGCTTGGCGGGCCTTCACAATGAGCAGTTCTTC,CASSLAGLHNEQFF
TRBV6-5,TRBJ2-4,.,.,TGTGCCAGCAGTTACTCTAGCACAGCCAAAAACATTCAGTACTTC,CASSYSSTAKNIQYF
TRBV3-1/TRBV3-2,TRBJ2-7,.,.,TGTGCCAGCAGCCAAGAGGGCGGGGTCTTACGCTTC,CASSQEGGVLRF
TRBV6-1,TRBJ2-3,.,.,TGTGCCAGCTGTGGGGGTTGGGGCGGGGACCGGGGAAATACGCAGTATTTT,CASCGGWGGDRGNTQYF
TRBV25-1,TRBJ2-7,TRBD2,.,TGTGCCAGCAGTTCTACCAGACTAGCGCAGTACGAGCAGTACTTC,CASSSTRLAQYEQYF
TRBV21-1,TRBJ1-3,.,.,TGTGCCAGCAGCAAACGTTCTGGAAACACCATATATTTT,CASSKRSGNTIYF
TRBV28,TRBJ2-7,.,once,TGTGCCAGTACAACAGGGTTCTACGAGCAGTACTTC,CASTTGFYEQYF
TRBV5-1,TRBJ2-1,.,.,TGCGCCAGCAGGCGGGGGCTGGCGGGAGAGCAGTTCTTC,CASRRGLAGEQFF
TRBV6-2/TRBV6-3,TRBJ1-1,.,few,TGTGCCAGCAGTTACTCTACGGGACAAGGGACTGAAGCTTTCTTT,CASSYSTGQGTEAFF
TRBV7-2,TRBJ2-5,.,once,TGTGCCAGCAGCTTAGTTCGGGGGGCGAAGACCCAGTACTTC,CASSLVRGAKTQYF
TRBV7-9,TRBJ2-5,.,.,TGTGCCAGCAGCTCCACCGTGGGCTTCCAAGAGACCCAGTACTTC,CASSSTVGFQETQYF
TRBV6-4,TRBJ2-1,TRBD2,.,TGTGCCAGCAGTGACTCGCGGACTAGTCACGAGCAGTTCTTC,CASSDSRTSHEQFF
TRBV6-5,TRBJ1-6,.,.,TGTGCCAGCAGATCTACCGGGTGGGATTCACCCCTCCACTTT,CASRSTGWDSPLHF